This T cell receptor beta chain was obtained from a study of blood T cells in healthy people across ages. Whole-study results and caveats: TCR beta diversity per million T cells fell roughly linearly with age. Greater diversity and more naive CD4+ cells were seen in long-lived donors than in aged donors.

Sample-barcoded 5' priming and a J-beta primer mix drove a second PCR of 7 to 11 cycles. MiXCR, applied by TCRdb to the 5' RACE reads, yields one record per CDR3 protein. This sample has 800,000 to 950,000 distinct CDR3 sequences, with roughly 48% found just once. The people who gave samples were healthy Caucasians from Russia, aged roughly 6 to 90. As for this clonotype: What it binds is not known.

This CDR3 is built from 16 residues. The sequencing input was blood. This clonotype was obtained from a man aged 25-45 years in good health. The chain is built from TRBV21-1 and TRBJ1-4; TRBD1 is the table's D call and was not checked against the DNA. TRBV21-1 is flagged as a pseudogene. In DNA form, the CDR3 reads TGTGCCAGCAGCAAAGAGCTCGGGGCGGGTAATGAAAAACTGTTTTTT. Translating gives CASSKELGAGNEKLFF.